A single sample gave rise to the 10 T cell receptor beta chains below, sequenced in a study of T cells in localized non-small cell lung cancer. Assay used: immunoSEQ multiplex PCR; TCRdb lists only in-frame clones, some missing. This table holds some 11,000 clones, roughly 82% found once. The sequenced sample was peripheral blood mononuclear cells, obtained before any cancer treatment. These receptors were collected from a female donor older than 55 with stage II lung adenocarcinoma.

The chain recombines TRBV6-6 with TRBJ1-5; 7 bases match TRBD1. Trimming took 5 bases from V and 7 from J; bases not matched to a gene: 11. CDR1 and CDR2 from the germline V gene are MNHNY and SVGAGI (reference sequence). The CDR3 runs to 15 residues. CDR3 in DNA: TGTGCCAGCAGTGATCCCGACAGGGTGGGCCAGCCCCAGCATTTT. It codes for CASSDPDRVGQPQHF.

The V call is TRBV11-2, the J call TRBJ2-3; D remains unclear. CDR1 SGHAT and CDR2 FQNNGV come from the germline V gene. The CDR3 has 12 amino acids. Between the trimmed V and J ends, which lost 5 bases and 6 bases, there was a span of 9 bases. CDR3 DNA sequence: TGTGCCAGCAGCCCCTTCCGGGATACGCAGTATTTT. Its protein product is CASSPFRDTQYF.

In its sample, this clone was seen a few times. The rearrangement joins TRBV18 to TRBJ2-1, with no clear D. CDR1 is KGHSH, CDR2 LQKENI, per germline. The germline V and J ends were trimmed by 1 base and 7 bases, with 11 bases remaining between them. The CDR3 covers 14 residues. Here the CDR3 reads CASSPRLDWNEQFF. The CDR3 DNA reads as TGTGCCAGCTCACCACGCCTGGATTGGAATGAGCAGTTCTTC.

This chain joins TRBV2 and TRBJ1-3, with TRBD1 identical over 8 bases. CDR3 length equals 17 residues. V gave up 6 bases and J gave up 0 bases; unmatched junction bases: 10. Germline assignment: CDR1 SNHLY and CDR2 FYNNEI. The CDR3 loop reads CASSLSTGVFSGNTIYF. The CDR3 bases are TGTGCCAGCAGCCTCTCGACAGGGGTCTTCTCTGGAAACACCATATATTTT.

The rearrangement uses TRBV19 and TRBJ1-3; no reliable D call. The ends were cut back, 4 bases at V and 0 bases at J, with 10 bases in the middle. The CDR3 runs to 15 residues. CDR1 and CDR2 (germline): LNHDA, SQIVND (reference sequence). This CDR3 reads CASSKLVYSGNTIYF. The CDR3 DNA reads TGTGCCAGTAGTAAGCTCGTCTACTCTGGAAACACCATATATTTT.

The V and J genes are TRBV28 and TRBJ2-7; TRBD1 matches 10 bases. Germline V gene sequence: CDR1 MDHEN, CDR2 SYDVKM. The length of the CDR3 is 15 residues. Trimming at V came to 3 bases and at J to 1 base, leaving 3 bases not matched to a gene. For the CDR3, the DNA is TGTGCCAGCAGTTTTTGGGGACAGGGGTCCTACGAGCAGTACTTC. Amino acids: CASSFWGQGSYEQYF.

This clone was observed a few times. This sequence joins TRBV9 and TRBJ1-1, with a weak D call TRBD1 (5 bases). The CDR3 is made up of 14 amino acids. V was clipped by 0 bases and J by 1 base, with 7 bases between them. Germline assignment: CDR1 SGDLS and CDR2 YYNGEE. The CDR3 bases are TGTGCCAGCAGCGTAGACGGGGGGAACACTGAAGCTTTCTTT. Encoded protein: CASSVDGGNTEAFF.

V usage is TRBV11-2 and J usage is TRBJ1-2; D unclear. Trimming took 1 base from V and 1 from J, leaving 7 bases between them. The CDR3 contains 14 residues. CDR1 SGHAT and CDR2 FQNNGV come from the germline V gene. The CDR3 spells CASSLAGVNYGYTF. The CDR3, as DNA: TGTGCCAGCAGCTTAGCGGGTGTTAACTATGGCTACACCTTC.

The CDR3 reads CASSEYGRGTDTQYF. Written as DNA, the CDR3 is TGCGCCAGCAGTGAGTACGGGAGGGGTACAGATACGCAGTATTTT. This chain uses TRBV10-1 with TRBJ2-3; TRBD2 agrees at 8 bases. This CDR3 comprises 15 residues. Trimming removed 1 base from V and 3 bases from J; junction bases left unmatched: 3. Germline CDR1 reads WNHNN; CDR2 reads SYGVQD (reference sequence).

The V call is TRBV9, the J call TRBJ1-4; D remains unclear. V was trimmed by 0 bases and J by 8 bases, leaving 8 bases between them. Germline CDR1 SGDLS, CDR2 YYNGEE. The CDR3 loop spans 13 amino acids. The CDR3 nucleotides are TGTGCCAGCAGCGTAGTGCCGGGGGAAAAACTGTTTTTT. It translates to CASSVVPGEKLFF.